The entry that follows covers one T cell receptor beta chain sequence. The V gene end was trimmed by 1 base and the J gene end by 5 bases; junction bases not matched to a gene: 1. Germline CDR1 reads SGHTA; CDR2 reads FQGTGA. This CDR3 is built from 13 residues. One entry per CDR3 protein results from TCRdb running MiXCR on the 5' RACE reads. Of nearly 45,000 distinct CDR3 sequences listed, approximately 11% are singletons. This sample was taken from a study of early T cells in non-severe SARS-CoV-2 infection. This sequence joins TRBV7-3 and TRBJ1-1, with 7 bases aligning to TRBD1. The sequencing input was whole blood. This TCR was recovered from an adult who was a healthcare worker with PCR-confirmed SARS-CoV-2 infection or an uninfected control (not recorded which). CDR3 sequence: CASSLKGATEAFF. The CDR3, as DNA: TGTGCCAGCAGCTTAAAGGGGGCGACTGAAGCTTTCTTT.